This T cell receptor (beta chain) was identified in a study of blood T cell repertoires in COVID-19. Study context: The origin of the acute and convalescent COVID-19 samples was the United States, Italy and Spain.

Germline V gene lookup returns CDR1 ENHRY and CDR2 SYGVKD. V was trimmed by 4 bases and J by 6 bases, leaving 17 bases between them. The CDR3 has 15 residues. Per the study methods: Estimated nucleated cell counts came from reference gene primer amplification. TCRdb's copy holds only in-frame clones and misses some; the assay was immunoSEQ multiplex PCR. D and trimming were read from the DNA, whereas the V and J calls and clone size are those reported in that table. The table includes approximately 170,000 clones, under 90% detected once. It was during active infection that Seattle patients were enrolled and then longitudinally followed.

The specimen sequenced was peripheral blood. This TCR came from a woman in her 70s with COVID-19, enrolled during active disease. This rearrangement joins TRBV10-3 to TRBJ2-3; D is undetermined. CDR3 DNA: TGTGCCATCAGTGGAATGCTAGTTCTCTTTGATACGCAGTATTTT. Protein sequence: CAISGMLVLFDTQYF.